This T cell receptor beta chain was captured by sequencing in a study of T cells after yellow fever vaccination. Study-level findings and limits: Post-booster samples contained most primary-vaccination clones (approximately 97% CD4, about 90% CD8). The presence of abundant clonotypes contaminating from the bulk population was possible in FACS-sorted repertoires.

The CDR3 sequence is 14 residues long. V was cut by 11 bases and J by 1 base, with 17 bases left in between. This clonotype was found a few times. What it binds is unknown. For TCR, cDNA came from 5'RACE template switching, which added a universal primer site and UMIs. TCRdb re-analysed the 5' RACE reads in MiXCR, keeping a single row per CDR3 protein. The table has more than 300,000 distinct CDR3 sequences, approximately 12% seen once. The sequence was collected from a man between 18 and 35 years old who received the YFV17D yellow fever vaccine. The rearrangement links TRBV12-3 or TRBV12-4 to TRBJ2-5; D perhaps matches TRBD2 (6 bases). The material was CD4+ T cells sorted from PBMCs, obtained 45 days after the yellow fever booster vaccination. CDR3 DNA: TGTGCCGCGAGGGGCGGGATATCCCAAGAGACCCAGTACTTC. It specifies CAARGGISQETQYF.